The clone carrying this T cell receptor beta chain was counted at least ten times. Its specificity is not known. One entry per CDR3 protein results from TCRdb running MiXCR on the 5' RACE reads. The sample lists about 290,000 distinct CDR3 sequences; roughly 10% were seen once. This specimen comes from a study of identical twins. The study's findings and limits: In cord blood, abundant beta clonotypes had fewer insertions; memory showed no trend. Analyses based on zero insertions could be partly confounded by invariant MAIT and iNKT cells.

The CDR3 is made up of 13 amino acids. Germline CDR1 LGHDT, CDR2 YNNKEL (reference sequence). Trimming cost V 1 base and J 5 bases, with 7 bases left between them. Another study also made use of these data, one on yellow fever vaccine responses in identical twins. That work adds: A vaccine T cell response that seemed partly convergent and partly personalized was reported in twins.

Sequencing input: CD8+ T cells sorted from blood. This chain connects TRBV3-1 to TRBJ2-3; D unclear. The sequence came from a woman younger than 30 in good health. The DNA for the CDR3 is TGTGCCAGCAGCCAAGTGGCTCTAGATACGCAGTATTTT. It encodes CASSQVALDTQYF.